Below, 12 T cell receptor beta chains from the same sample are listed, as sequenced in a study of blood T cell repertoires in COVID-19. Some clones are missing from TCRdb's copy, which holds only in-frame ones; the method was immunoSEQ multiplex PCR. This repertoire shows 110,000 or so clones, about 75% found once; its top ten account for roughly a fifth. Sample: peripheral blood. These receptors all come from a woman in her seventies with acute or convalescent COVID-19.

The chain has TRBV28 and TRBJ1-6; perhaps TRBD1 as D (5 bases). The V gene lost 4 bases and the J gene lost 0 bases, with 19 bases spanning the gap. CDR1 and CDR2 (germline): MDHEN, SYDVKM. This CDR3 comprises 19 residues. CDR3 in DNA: TGTGCCAGCAGTTGGGGGGAGGGGCTGCTCCTCTCCTATAATTCACCCCTCCACTTT. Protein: CASSWGEGLLLSYNSPLHF.

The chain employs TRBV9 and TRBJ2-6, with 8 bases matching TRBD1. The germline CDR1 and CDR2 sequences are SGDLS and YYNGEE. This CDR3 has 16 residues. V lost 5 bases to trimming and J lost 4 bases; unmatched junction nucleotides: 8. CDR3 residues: CASSRDRGSGANVLTF. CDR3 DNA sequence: TGTGCCAGCAGTCGTGACAGGGGTTCCGGGGCCAACGTCCTGACTTTC. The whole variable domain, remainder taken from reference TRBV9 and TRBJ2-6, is DSGVTQTPKHLITATGQRVTLRCSPRSGDLSVYWYQQSLDQGLQFLIQYYNGEERAKGNILERFSAQQFPDLHSELNLSSLELGDSALYFCASSRDRGSGANVLTFGAGSRLTVL.

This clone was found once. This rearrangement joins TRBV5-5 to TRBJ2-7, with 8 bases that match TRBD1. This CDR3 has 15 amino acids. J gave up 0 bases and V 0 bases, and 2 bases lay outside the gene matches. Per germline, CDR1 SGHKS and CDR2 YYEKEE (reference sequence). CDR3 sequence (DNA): TGTGCCAGCAGCTTGGGGACAGGGAGCTCCTACGAGCAGTACTTC. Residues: CASSLGTGSSYEQYF.

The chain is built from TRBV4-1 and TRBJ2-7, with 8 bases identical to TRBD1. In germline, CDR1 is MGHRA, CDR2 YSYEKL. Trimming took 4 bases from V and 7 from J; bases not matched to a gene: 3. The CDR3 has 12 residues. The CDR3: CASSPTGEEQYF. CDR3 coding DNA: TGCGCCAGCAGCCCGACAGGGGAGGAGCAGTACTTC.

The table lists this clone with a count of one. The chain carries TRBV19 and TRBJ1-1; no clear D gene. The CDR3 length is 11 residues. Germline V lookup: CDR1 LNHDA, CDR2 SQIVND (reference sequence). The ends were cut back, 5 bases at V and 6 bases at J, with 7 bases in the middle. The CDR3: CASSARAEAFF. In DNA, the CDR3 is TGTGCCAGTAGTGCCCGGGCTGAAGCTTTCTTT.

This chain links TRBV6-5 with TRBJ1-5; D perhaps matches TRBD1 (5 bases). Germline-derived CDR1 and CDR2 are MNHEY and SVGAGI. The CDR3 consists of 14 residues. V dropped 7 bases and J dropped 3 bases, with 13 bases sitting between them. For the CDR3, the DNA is TGTGCCAGCACTCCCCAGGGAACCAATCAGCCCCAGCATTTT. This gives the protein CASTPQGTNQPQHF.

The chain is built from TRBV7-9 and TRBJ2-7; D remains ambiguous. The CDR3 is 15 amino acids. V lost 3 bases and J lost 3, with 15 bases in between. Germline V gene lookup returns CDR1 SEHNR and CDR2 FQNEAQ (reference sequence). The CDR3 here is CASSLGLGVFYEQYF. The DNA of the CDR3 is TGTGCCAGCAGCTTGGGTTTAGGAGTTTTCTACGAGCAGTACTTC.

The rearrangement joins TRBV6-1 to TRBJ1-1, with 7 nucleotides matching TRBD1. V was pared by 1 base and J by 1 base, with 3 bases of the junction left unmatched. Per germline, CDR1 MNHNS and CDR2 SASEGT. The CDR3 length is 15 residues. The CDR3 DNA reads TGTGCCAGCAGTGAAGGCTGGACAGGGAACACTGAAGCTTTCTTT. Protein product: CASSEGWTGNTEAFF.

CDR3 in DNA: TGTGCCAGCAGCGGCGACAGTAACTATGGCTACACCTTC. Translation: CASSGDSNYGYTF. The gene calls are TRBV4-2 and TRBJ1-2, with D possibly TRBD1 on 5 matching bases. CDR1 and CDR2 from the germline V gene are LGHNA and YNFKEQ. This CDR3 spans 13 amino acids. Trimming removed 5 bases from V and 1 base from J, with 8 bases in between.

The CDR3 DNA reads TGTGCCAGCTCAAGGACAGGAGTCTCCTACAATGAGCAGTTCTTC. Translating gives CASSRTGVSYNEQFF. The chain employs TRBV6-5 and TRBJ2-1; 7 positions match TRBD1. Germline CDR1 MNHEY, CDR2 SVGAGI. The CDR3 totals 15 residues. Unmatched junction bases numbered 7, after V lost 8 bases and J lost 0 bases.

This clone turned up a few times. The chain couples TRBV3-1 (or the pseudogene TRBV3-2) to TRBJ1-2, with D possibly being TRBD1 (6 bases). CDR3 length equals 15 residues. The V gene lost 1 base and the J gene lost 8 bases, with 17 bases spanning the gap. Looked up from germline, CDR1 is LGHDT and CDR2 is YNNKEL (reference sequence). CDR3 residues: CASSQAWTVLSGYTF. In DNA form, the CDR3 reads TGTGCCAGCAGCCAAGCTTGGACAGTTTTATCAGGCTACACCTTC.

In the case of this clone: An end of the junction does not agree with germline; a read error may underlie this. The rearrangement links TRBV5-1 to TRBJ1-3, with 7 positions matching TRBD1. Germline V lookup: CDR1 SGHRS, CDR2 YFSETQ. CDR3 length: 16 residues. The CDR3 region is CASSGGDSVSRNTIYF. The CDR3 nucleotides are TGCGCCAGCAGCGGCGGGGACAGCGTCTCTAGAAACACCATATATTTT.